A single sample is the source of the 18 T cell receptor beta chains below, sequenced in a study of blood T cell repertoires in COVID-19. Sequencing used immunoSEQ multiplex PCR; TCRdb keeps in-frame clones, though not all of them. The sample lists under 350,000 clones; 90% were seen once. The sequenced sample consisted of peripheral blood. These receptor sequences come from a woman in her thirties with COVID-19, enrolled during active disease.

The V call is TRBV4-1, the J call TRBJ2-3; the D gene is possibly TRBD2 (6 bases). Germline V gene sequence: CDR1 MGHRA, CDR2 YSYEKL. Trimming removed 1 base at V and 2 bases at J, with 13 bases between. This CDR3 has 16 amino acids. CDR3 nucleotides: TGCGCCAGCAGCCAAGTTGCGCGGGGTAACACAGATACGCAGTATTTT. Translated: CASSQVARGNTDTQYF.

This clone is a singleton in its sample. V and J are TRBV28 and TRBJ2-7, with 8 positions matching TRBD2. V lost 8 bases to trimming and J lost 1 base; unmatched junction nucleotides: 7. The germline CDR1 and CDR2 sequences are MDHEN and SYDVKM. The CDR3 spans 14 residues. The CDR3 DNA sequence: TGTGCCAGCGAGAGCGGGGGCCCATCCTACGAGCAGTACTTC. This sequence encodes CASESGGPSYEQYF.

This rearrangement joins TRBV30 to TRBJ1-1, with 10 bases lining up with TRBD1. Germline V gene data show CDR1 as GTSNPN and CDR2 as SVGIG (reference sequence). This CDR3 contains 15 residues. The V gene end was trimmed by 2 bases and the J gene end by 3 bases; junction bases not matched to a gene: 6. CDR3 loop: CAWSLGTGAHTEAFF. The CDR3 region has the DNA TGTGCCTGGAGTTTAGGGACAGGGGCTCACACTGAAGCTTTCTTT.

The chain has TRBV5-4 and TRBJ1-3; D is possibly TRBD1 (6 bases). Trimming took 1 base from V and 2 from J, leaving 10 bases between them. The CDR3 totals 15 residues. The germline CDR1 and CDR2 sequences are SGHNT and YYREEE (reference sequence). The CDR3 DNA is TGTGCCAGCAGCTTGCCCGGGACACCTGGAAACACCATATATTTT. This translates into CASSLPGTPGNTIYF.

The chain links TRBV28 to TRBJ2-6; TRBD1 aligns across 7 bases. The junction had 4 bases not matched to a gene; V was cut back by 7 bases and J by 1 base. The CDR3 loop spans 15 amino acids. Germline lookup yields CDR1 MDHEN and CDR2 SYDVKM. CDR3 residues: CASTVGQSGANVLTF. CDR3 coding DNA: TGTGCCAGCACCGTGGGACAGTCTGGGGCCAACGTCCTGACTTTC. Full variable domain (remainder filled in from reference TRBV28 and TRBJ2-6): DVKVTQSSRYLVKRTGEKVFLECVQDMDHENMFWYRQDPGLGLRLIYFSYDVKMKEKGDIPEGYSVSREKKERFSLILESASTNQTSMYLCASTVGQSGANVLTFGAGSRLTVL.

The rearrangement links TRBV10-3 to TRBJ1-5, with 9 bases that match TRBD1. Trimming removed 7 bases from V and 4 bases from J; junction bases left unmatched: 8. The germline CDR1 and CDR2 sequences are ENHRY and SYGVKD. The CDR3 spans 15 residues. The CDR3 sequence is CAIKRTGDGNQPQHF. The CDR3 coding sequence is TGTGCCATCAAGAGGACAGGGGATGGTAATCAGCCCCAGCATTTT.

The V and J genes are TRBV3-1 (or the pseudogene TRBV3-2) and TRBJ2-1, with TRBD1 identical over 7 bases. The V and J ends lost 1 base and 6 bases, in that order; junction bases with no gene match: 15. Germline CDR1 LGHDT, CDR2 YNNKEL (reference sequence). The CDR3 runs to 18 residues. DNA of the CDR3: TGTGCCAGCAGCCAAGTGGTTACTAAGACAGGGCTTTGCAATGAGCAGTTCTTC. Encoded protein: CASSQVVTKTGLCNEQFF.

The chain is built from TRBV27 and TRBJ2-3; 7 bases fit TRBD2. CDR1 and CDR2 from the germline V gene are MNHEY and SMNVEV (reference sequence). CDR3 length equals 16 residues. The trim removed 2 bases at V and 4 bases at J, leaving 9 bases unmatched. CDR3 nucleotides: TGTGCCAGCAGTTTAGGTTGGGTGGCGGGAGCAGATACGCAGTATTTT. This sequence encodes CASSLGWVAGADTQYF.

The chain is built from TRBV15 and TRBJ2-5; D remains ambiguous. Trimming pared 0 bases from V and 5 bases from J, leaving 10 bases between. The germline V gene has CDR1 LNHNV and CDR2 YYDKDF (reference sequence). The CDR3 consists of 14 residues. CDR3 nucleotides: TGTGCCACCAGCAGAGATCGGGTTATCGAGACCCAGTACTTC. This gives the protein CATSRDRVIETQYF.

V and J are TRBV7-6 and TRBJ2-3; D remains ambiguous. This CDR3 contains 16 residues. Trimming removed 2 bases from V and 2 bases from J, with 14 bases in between. Per germline, CDR1 SGHVS and CDR2 FNYEAQ. CDR3 sequence (DNA): TGTGCCAGCAGCTTATCGTTGGGTGACATCACAGATACGCAGTATTTT. Translated, it gives CASSLSLGDITDTQYF.

V and J are TRBV5-4 and TRBJ2-2; 7 nucleotides line up with TRBD1. Germline CDR1 and CDR2: SGHNT and YYREEE (reference sequence). V dropped 4 bases and J dropped 6; count of bases not matched to a gene: 3. The CDR3 contains 13 residues. The CDR3 loop reads CASSGTVAGELFF. In DNA, the CDR3 is TGTGCCAGCAGCGGGACAGTCGCCGGGGAGCTGTTTTTT.

Here the CDR3 reads CASSVVGSLSGNTIYF. The CDR3 DNA follows: TGTGCCAGCAGCGTAGTTGGTAGCCTCTCTGGAAACACCATATATTTT. The V call is TRBV9, the J call TRBJ1-3, with D uncertain. The germline V gene encodes CDR1 SGDLS and CDR2 YYNGEE. The CDR3 length is 16 residues. The V end was cut by 0 bases, the J end by 0 bases, with 10 bases between.

For the CDR3, the DNA is TGCGCCAGCAGCTTGTTTCCGGGGGTCGGCACCGGGGAGCTGTTTTTT. Protein product: CASSLFPGVGTGELFF. This chain uses TRBV5-1 with TRBJ2-2, with D possibly TRBD2 on 6 matching bases. CDR1 is SGHRS and CDR2 is YFSETQ in the germline V gene. Trimming pared 1 base from V and 4 bases from J, leaving 14 bases between. This CDR3 comprises 16 residues.

This clone appeared once. The V and J genes are TRBV2 and TRBJ1-4; D is undetermined. The V and J ends lost 2 bases and 7 bases respectively, with 8 bases between them. This CDR3 contains 13 residues. Germline V lookup: CDR1 SNHLY, CDR2 FYNNEI. For the CDR3, the DNA is TGTGCCAGCAGTGAAAACCGGGGTGAAAAACTGTTTTTT. This gives the protein CASSENRGEKLFF.

The chain links TRBV19 to TRBJ1-5; TRBD1 aligns across 12 bases. The germline gives CDR1 LNHDA, CDR2 SQIVND (reference sequence). J lost 7 bases, V lost 4 bases, and 5 bases had no gene match. This CDR3 contains 15 residues. For the CDR3, the DNA is TGTGCCAGTAGTACTACCGGGACAGGGGGCCAGCCCCAGCATTTT. Amino acid sequence: CASSTTGTGGQPQHF.

The rearrangement joins TRBV25-1 to TRBJ2-7, with D perhaps TRBD1 (5 bases). CDR1 is MGHDK, CDR2 SYGVNS, per germline. The CDR3 totals 13 residues. Trimming removed 3 bases at V and 5 bases at J, with 11 bases between. Here the CDR3 DNA reads TGTGCCAGCAGTGAGCGGACAAGCCACGAGCAGTACTTC. Residues: CASSERTSHEQYF.

The chain is built from TRBV28 and TRBJ2-7; 7 bases are a match to TRBD1. The CDR3 is made up of 13 amino acids. V dropped 5 bases and J dropped 2; count of bases not matched to a gene: 3. In germline, CDR1 is MDHEN, CDR2 SYDVKM. In DNA, the CDR3 is TGTGCCAGCAGTGTCGACAGGGCCTACGAGCAGTACTTC. Residues: CASSVDRAYEQYF.

In DNA form, the CDR3 reads TGCGCCAGCAGCTTAGGGCCGGGACTAGCGGGATCAGGAGAGCAGTTCTTC. Protein sequence: CASSLGPGLAGSGEQFF. The chain recombines TRBV5-1 with TRBJ2-1, with 13 bases fitting TRBD2. This CDR3 has 17 residues. Per germline, CDR1 SGHRS and CDR2 YFSETQ. V shed 2 bases, J shed 10 bases, and the junction held 12 bases outside the gene matches.